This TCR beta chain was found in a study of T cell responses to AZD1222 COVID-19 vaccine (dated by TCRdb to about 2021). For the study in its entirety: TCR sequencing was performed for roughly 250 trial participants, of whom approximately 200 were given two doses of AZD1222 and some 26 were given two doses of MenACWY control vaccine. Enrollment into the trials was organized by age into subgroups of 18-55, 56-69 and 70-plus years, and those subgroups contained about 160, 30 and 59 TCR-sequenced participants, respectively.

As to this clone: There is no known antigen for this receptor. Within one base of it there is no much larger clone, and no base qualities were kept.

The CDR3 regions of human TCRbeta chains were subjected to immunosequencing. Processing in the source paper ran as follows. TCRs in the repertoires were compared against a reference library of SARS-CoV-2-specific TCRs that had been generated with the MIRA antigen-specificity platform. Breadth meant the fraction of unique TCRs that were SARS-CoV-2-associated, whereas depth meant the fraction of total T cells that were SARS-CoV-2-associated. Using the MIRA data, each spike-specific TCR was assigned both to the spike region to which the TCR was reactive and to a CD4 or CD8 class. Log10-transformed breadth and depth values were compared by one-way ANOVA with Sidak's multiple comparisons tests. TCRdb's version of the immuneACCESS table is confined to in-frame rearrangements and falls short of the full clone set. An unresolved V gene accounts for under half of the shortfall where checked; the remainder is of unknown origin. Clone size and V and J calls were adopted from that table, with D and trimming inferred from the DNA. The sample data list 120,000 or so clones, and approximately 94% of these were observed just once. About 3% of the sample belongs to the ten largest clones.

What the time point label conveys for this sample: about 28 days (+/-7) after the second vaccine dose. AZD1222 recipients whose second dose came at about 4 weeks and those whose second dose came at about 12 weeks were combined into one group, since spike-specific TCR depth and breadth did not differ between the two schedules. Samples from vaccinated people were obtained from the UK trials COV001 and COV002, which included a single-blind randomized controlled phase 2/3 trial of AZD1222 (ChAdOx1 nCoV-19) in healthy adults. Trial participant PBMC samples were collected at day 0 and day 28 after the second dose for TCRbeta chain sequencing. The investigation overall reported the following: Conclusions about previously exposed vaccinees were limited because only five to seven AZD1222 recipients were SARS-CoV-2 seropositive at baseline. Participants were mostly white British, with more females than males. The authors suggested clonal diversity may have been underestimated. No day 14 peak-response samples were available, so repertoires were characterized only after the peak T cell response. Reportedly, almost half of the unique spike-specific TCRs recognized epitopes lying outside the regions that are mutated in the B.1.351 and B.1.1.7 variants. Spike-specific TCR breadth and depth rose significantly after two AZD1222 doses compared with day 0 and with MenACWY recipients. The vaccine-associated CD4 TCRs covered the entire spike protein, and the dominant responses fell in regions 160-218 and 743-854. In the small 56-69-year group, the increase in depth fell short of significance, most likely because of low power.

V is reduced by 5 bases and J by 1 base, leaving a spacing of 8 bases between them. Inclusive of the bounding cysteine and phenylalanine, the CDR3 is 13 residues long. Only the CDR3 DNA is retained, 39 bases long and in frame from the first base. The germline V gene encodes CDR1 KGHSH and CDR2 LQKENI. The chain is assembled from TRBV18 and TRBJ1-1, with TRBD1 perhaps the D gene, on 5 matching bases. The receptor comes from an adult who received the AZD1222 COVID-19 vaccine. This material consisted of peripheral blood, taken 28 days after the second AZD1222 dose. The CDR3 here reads CASSGQGNTEAFF. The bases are TGTGCCAGCTCAGGTCAGGGGAACACTGAAGCTTTCTTT.